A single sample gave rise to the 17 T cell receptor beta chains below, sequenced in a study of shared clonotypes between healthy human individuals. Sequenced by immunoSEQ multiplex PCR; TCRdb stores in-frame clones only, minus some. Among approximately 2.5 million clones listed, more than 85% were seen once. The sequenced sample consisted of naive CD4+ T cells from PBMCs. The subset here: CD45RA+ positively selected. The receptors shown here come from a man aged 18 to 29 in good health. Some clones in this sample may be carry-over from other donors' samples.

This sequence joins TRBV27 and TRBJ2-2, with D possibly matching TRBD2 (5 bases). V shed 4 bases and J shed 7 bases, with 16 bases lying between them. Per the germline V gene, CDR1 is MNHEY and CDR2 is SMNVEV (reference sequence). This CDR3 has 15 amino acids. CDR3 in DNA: TGTGCCAGCAGTTCCCGGGTCGAAGGGAGCGGGGAGCTGTTTTTT. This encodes CASSSRVEGSGELFF.

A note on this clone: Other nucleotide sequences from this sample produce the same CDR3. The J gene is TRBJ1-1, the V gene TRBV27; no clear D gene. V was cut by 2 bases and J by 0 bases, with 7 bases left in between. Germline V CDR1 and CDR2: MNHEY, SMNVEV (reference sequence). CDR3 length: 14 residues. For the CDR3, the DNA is TGTGCCAGCAGTTTAGGCAGGTTGAACACTGAAGCTTTCTTT. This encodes CASSLGRLNTEAFF.

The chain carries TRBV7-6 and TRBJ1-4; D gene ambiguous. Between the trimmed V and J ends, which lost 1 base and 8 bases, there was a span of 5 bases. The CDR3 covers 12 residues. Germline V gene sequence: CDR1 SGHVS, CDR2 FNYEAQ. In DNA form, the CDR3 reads TGTGCCAGCAGCTTAGGCTCGGAAAAACTGTTTTTT. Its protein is CASSLGSEKLFF.

The CDR3 DNA follows: TGCAGCGTTGTGGCCGACAGAGACTCCTACGAGCAGTACTTC. This sequence encodes CSVVADRDSYEQYF. This chain links TRBV29-1 with TRBJ2-7; D perhaps matches TRBD1 (5 bases). Germline V gene sequence: CDR1 SQVTM, CDR2 ANQGSEA. The V end was cut by 4 bases, the J end by 0 bases, with 13 bases between. The CDR3 runs 14 residues.

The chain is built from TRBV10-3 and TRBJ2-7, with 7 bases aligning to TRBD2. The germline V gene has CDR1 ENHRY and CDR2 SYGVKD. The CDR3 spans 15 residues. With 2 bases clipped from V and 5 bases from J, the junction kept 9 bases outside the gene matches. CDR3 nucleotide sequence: TGTGCCATCAGTGAGAGGCACAGCGGGGACCACGAGCAGTACTTC. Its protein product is CAISERHSGDHEQYF.

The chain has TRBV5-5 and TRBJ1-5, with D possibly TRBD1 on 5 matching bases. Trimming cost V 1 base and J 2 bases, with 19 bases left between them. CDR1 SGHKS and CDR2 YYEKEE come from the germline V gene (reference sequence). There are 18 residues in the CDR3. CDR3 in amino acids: CASSLISAGVGRNQPQHF. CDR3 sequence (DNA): TGTGCCAGCAGCTTGATAAGTGCGGGGGTCGGTCGCAATCAGCCCCAGCATTTT.

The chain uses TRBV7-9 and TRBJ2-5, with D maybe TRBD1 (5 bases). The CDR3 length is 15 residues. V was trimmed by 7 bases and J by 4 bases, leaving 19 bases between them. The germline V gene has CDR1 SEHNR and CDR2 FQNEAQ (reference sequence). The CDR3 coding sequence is TGTGCCAGCAACCCCTCGGGTGGGGCCGGAGAGACCCAGTACTTC. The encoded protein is CASNPSGGAGETQYF.

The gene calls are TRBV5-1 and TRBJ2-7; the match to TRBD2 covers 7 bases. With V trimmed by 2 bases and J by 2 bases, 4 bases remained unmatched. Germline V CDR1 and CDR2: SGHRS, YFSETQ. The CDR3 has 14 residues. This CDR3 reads CASSFGGRTYEQYF. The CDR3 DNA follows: TGCGCCAGCAGCTTCGGCGGGAGAACCTACGAGCAGTACTTC.

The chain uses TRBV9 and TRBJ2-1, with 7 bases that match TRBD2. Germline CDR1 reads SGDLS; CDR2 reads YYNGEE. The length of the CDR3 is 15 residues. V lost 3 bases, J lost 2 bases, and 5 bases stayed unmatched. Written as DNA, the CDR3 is TGTGCCAGCAGCGAATCGGCGGGAGCCTACAATGAGCAGTTCTTC. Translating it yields CASSESAGAYNEQFF.

The CDR3 nucleotides are TGTGCCAGCAGCCCGTCTGGGGGAGAGACCCAGTACTTC. It is translated as CASSPSGGETQYF. V and J are TRBV11-2 and TRBJ2-5; D is tentatively TRBD1 or TRBD2 (5 bases each). CDR3 length: 13 residues. Trimming left V 5 bases short and J 4 bases short, with 11 bases between. In germline, CDR1 is SGHAT, CDR2 FQNNGV.

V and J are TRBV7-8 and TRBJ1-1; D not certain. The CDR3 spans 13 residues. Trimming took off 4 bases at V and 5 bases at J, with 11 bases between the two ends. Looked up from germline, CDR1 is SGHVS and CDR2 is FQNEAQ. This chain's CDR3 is CASSSRLGTEAFF. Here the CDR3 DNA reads TGTGCCAGCAGCTCACGGCTGGGGACTGAAGCTTTCTTT.

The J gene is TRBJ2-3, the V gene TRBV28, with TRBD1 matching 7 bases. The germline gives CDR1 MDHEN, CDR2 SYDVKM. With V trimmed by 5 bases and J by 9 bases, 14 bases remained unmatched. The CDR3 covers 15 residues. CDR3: CASSARQGPPRTQYF. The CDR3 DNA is TGTGCCAGCAGTGCTAGACAGGGCCCCCCCCGGACGCAGTATTTT.

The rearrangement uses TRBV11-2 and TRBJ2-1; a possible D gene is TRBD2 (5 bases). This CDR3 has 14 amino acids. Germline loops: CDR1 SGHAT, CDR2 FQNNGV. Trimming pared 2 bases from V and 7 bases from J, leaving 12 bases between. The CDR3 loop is CASSLTLQRNEQFF. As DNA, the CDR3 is TGTGCCAGCAGCTTAACTCTACAGCGGAATGAGCAGTTCTTC.

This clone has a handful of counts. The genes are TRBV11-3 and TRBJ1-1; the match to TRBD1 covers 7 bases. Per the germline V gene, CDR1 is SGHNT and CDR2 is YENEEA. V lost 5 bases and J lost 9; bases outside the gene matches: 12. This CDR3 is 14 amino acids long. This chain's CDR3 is CASSPRSGTDQAFF. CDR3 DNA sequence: TGTGCCAGCAGCCCCCGATCCGGGACAGACCAAGCTTTCTTT.

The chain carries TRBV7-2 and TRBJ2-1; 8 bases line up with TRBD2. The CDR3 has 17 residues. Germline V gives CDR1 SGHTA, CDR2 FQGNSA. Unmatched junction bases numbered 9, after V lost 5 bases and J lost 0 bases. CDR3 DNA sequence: TGTGCCAGCAGCCTCCGGGGTAGCGGGGCCTCCTACAATGAGCAGTTCTTC. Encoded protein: CASSLRGSGASYNEQFF.

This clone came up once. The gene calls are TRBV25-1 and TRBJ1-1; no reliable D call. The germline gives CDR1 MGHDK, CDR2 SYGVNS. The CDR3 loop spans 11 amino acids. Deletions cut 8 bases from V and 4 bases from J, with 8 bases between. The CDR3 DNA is TGTGCCAGCGGATGGGGCACTGAAGCTTTCTTT. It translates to CASGWGTEAFF.

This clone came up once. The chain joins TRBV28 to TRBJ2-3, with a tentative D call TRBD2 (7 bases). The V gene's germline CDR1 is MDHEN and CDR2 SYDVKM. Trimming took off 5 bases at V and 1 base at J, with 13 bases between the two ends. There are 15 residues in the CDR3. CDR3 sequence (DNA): TGTGCCAGCAGTCGGGGAGGGGGGGGCACAGATACGCAGTATTTT. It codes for CASSRGGGGTDTQYF.